This passage covers 26 T cell receptor beta chains from one sample sequenced in a study of T cell responses to AZD1222 COVID-19 vaccine. Clones were sequenced by immunoSEQ multiplex PCR, and TCRdb holds only the in-frame ones, with some missing. The sample yields about 140,000 clones, around 92% seen once. Sample: peripheral blood, taken on day 0 of AZD1222 vaccination. Receptor source: an adult in good health.

This chain connects TRBV4-1 to TRBJ1-4, with D tentatively TRBD1 (5 bases). Per germline, CDR1 MGHRA and CDR2 YSYEKL. This CDR3 contains 14 residues. V lost 0 bases to trimming and J lost 4 bases, with 6 bases between them. In DNA, the CDR3 is TGCGCCAGCAGCCAAGACAGGGATAATGAAAAACTGTTTTTT. It encodes CASSQDRDNEKLFF.

J is TRBJ1-5 and V is TRBV20-1; TRBD1 aligns across 8 bases. V was clipped by 3 bases and J by 7 bases; unmatched bases: 11. The CDR3 totals 15 residues. Germline CDR1 DFQATT, CDR2 SNEGSKA (reference sequence). The CDR3 reads CSASRSGGAEQPQHF. CDR3 in DNA: TGCAGTGCTAGTCGCTCAGGGGGCGCGGAGCAGCCCCAGCATTTT.

CDR3 DNA sequence: TGTGCCAGCAGCGCCGGTGACAGGGGAGCCAAAAACATTCAGTACTTC. Amino acid sequence: CASSAGDRGAKNIQYF. This chain uses TRBV9 with TRBJ2-4; TRBD1 matches 8 bases. This CDR3 is built from 16 residues. CDR1 SGDLS and CDR2 YYNGEE come from the germline V gene. V lost 3 bases to trimming and J lost 0 bases; unmatched junction nucleotides: 5.

The chain carries TRBV6-2 or TRBV6-3 and TRBJ2-1; 12 bases are a match to TRBD2. Germline V gives CDR1 MNHEY, CDR2 SVGEGT. The trim removed 2 bases at V and 6 bases at J, leaving 5 bases unmatched. The length of the CDR3 is 16 residues. The CDR3 spells CASSYTLAGGPNEQFF. The CDR3 nucleotides read TGTGCCAGCAGTTACACTCTAGCGGGAGGGCCCAATGAGCAGTTCTTC.

The V call is TRBV15, the J call TRBJ1-5; no definite D call. The CDR3 totals 17 residues. The germline gives CDR1 LNHNV, CDR2 YYDKDF (reference sequence). Deletions cut 3 bases from V and 2 bases from J, with 17 bases between. The CDR3 region is CATSRYSLEQRNQPQHF. CDR3 coding DNA: TGTGCCACCAGCAGGTACAGTTTGGAGCAACGCAATCAGCCCCAGCATTTT.

The chain couples TRBV18 to TRBJ1-5; tentatively, D is TRBD1 (5 bases). CDR1 and CDR2 (germline): KGHSH, LQKENI. This CDR3 spans 15 amino acids. V was trimmed by 3 bases and J by 1 base, leaving 10 bases between them. This CDR3 is CASSPQGGSNQPQHF. The CDR3 DNA reads as TGTGCCAGCTCACCCCAGGGAGGCAGCAATCAGCCCCAGCATTTT. Full variable domain (outside the CDR3, taken from reference TRBV18 and TRBJ1-5): NAGVMQNPRHLVRRRGQEARLRCSPMKGHSHVYWYRQLPEEGLKFMVYLQKENIIDESGMPKERFSAEFPKEGPSILRIQQVVRGDSAAYFCASSPQGGSNQPQHFGDGTRLSIL.

This clone was recorded only once. The J gene is TRBJ1-5, the V gene TRBV7-9; no reliable D call. V lost 8 bases and J lost 7, with 3 bases in between. The CDR3 runs to 9 residues. Germline-derived CDR1 and CDR2 are SEHNR and FQNEAQ (reference sequence). As DNA, the CDR3 is TGTGCCAGCGACCAGCCCCAGCATTTT. This codes for CASDQPQHF.

V usage is TRBV27 and J usage is TRBJ2-3; D perhaps matches TRBD1 (5 bases). Germline-derived CDR1 and CDR2 are MNHEY and SMNVEV (reference sequence). V was trimmed by 4 bases and J by 2 bases, leaving 16 bases between them. The CDR3 is 16 residues long. The CDR3 spells CASSSLLKGITDTQYF. CDR3 sequence (DNA): TGTGCCAGCAGTTCCCTTTTGAAGGGGATCACAGATACGCAGTATTTT.

The J gene is TRBJ2-3, the V gene TRBV11-1, with 9 bases identical to TRBD2. The CDR3 runs 15 residues. Germline CDR1 SGHAT, CDR2 FQDESV (reference sequence). The ends lost 5 bases at V and 1 base at J; junction bases unmatched: 4. CDR3 loop: CASSVREGGTDTQYF. The DNA for the CDR3 is TGTGCCAGCAGCGTGCGGGAGGGGGGCACAGATACGCAGTATTTT.

The chain has TRBV28 and TRBJ2-3; 9 bases line up with TRBD2. J lost 5 bases, V lost 3 bases, and 15 bases had no gene match. The CDR3 length is 18 residues. CDR1 is MDHEN, CDR2 SYDVKM, per germline. CDR3 residues: CASSFLAGGYLIGDTQYF. As DNA, the CDR3 is TGTGCCAGCAGTTTTTTGGCGGGAGGGTATCTTATTGGAGATACGCAGTATTTT.

This chain connects TRBV11-2 to TRBJ2-1; D uncertain. The CDR3 runs to 12 residues. The V end lost 2 bases, the J end lost 6 bases, and 5 bases lay between the germline ends. CDR1 is SGHAT and CDR2 is FQNNGV in the germline V gene. CDR3 DNA: TGTGCCAGCAGCTTAATCTCCAATGAGCAGTTCTTC. It specifies CASSLISNEQFF.

V and J are TRBV11-2 and TRBJ2-2; D ambiguous. Germline V gene sequence: CDR1 SGHAT, CDR2 FQNNGV. This CDR3 contains 16 residues. V shed 1 base and J shed 6 bases, with 15 bases lying between them. The CDR3 loop is CASSLGPHNMAGELFF. The DNA for the CDR3 is TGTGCCAGCAGCTTAGGCCCCCACAATATGGCCGGGGAGCTGTTTTTT.

The chain employs TRBV6-6 and TRBJ2-4, with 8 bases lining up with TRBD1. This CDR3 comprises 16 residues. Trimming at V came to 5 bases and at J to 0 bases, leaving 6 bases not matched to a gene. Looked up from germline, CDR1 is MNHNY and CDR2 is SVGAGI (reference sequence). CDR3 residues: CASSRRQGLAKNIQYF. DNA for the CDR3: TGTGCCAGCAGTCGTCGACAGGGGCTAGCCAAAAACATTCAGTACTTC.

This sequence joins TRBV3-1 (or the pseudogene TRBV3-2) and TRBJ2-3; no clear D. CDR3 length equals 15 residues. Deletions cut 1 base from V and 2 bases from J, with 10 bases between. CDR1 LGHDT and CDR2 YNNKEL come from the germline V gene (reference sequence). As DNA, the CDR3 is TGTGCCAGCAGCCAAGTGGCACAATCCACAGATACGCAGTATTTT. Its protein product is CASSQVAQSTDTQYF.

This chain joins TRBV6-4 and TRBJ2-3; TRBD1 matches 10 bases. The CDR3 spans 13 residues. Germline assignment: CDR1 MRHNA and CDR2 SNTAGT. This CDR3 reads CSPGQGDWDTQYF. The CDR3 DNA sequence: TGTTCGCCCGGACAGGGGGATTGGGATACGCAGTATTTT.

The chain is built from TRBV4-1 and TRBJ1-2; D remains ambiguous. Germline-derived CDR1 and CDR2 are MGHRA and YSYEKL. V dropped 4 bases and J dropped 4 bases, with 16 bases sitting between them. The CDR3 has 15 residues. CDR3 DNA: TGCGCCAGCAGCCCTAGTCAGGCAGCTACCTATGGCTACACCTTC. Protein product: CASSPSQAATYGYTF.

The rearrangement joins TRBV7-2 to TRBJ1-1; D unclear. Trimming removed 8 bases from V and 2 bases from J, with 12 bases in between. Germline CDR1 is SGHTA and CDR2 is FQGNSA. This CDR3 has 13 amino acids. Written as DNA, the CDR3 is TGTGCCAGCCTCCTGAGCGTCAACACTGAAGCTTTCTTT. It yields the protein CASLLSVNTEAFF.

This chain connects TRBV24-1 to TRBJ1-2; TRBD1 is a possible D gene (5 bases). The germline V gene encodes CDR1 KGHDR and CDR2 SFDVKD. This CDR3 region has 15 residues. V was shortened by 3 bases and J by 5 bases, with 15 bases between the two germline ends. DNA for the CDR3: TGTGCCACCAGTGATCCCCAAGGGACGGCTTATGGCTACACCTTC. As protein: CATSDPQGTAYGYTF.

The chain recombines TRBV28 with TRBJ1-5, with D uncertain. Deletions cut 0 bases from V and 4 bases from J, with 4 bases between. There are 13 residues in the CDR3. Per the germline V gene, CDR1 is MDHEN and CDR2 is SYDVKM. The CDR3 nucleotides are TGTGCCAGCAGTTTATGGCCTAATCAGCCCCAGCATTTT. Translation gives CASSLWPNQPQHF. The full variable domain, completed using reference TRBV28 and TRBJ1-5, is DVKVTQSSRYLVKRTGEKVFLECVQDMDHENMFWYRQDPGLGLRLIYFSYDVKMKEKGDIPEGYSVSREKKERFSLILESASTNQTSMYLCASSLWPNQPQHFGDGTRLSIL.

The chain couples TRBV7-8 to TRBJ2-1; possible D gene TRBD2, 6 bases. This CDR3 is 13 amino acids long. Deletions cut 5 bases from V and 9 bases from J, with 14 bases between. Germline loops: CDR1 SGHVS, CDR2 FQNEAQ. The CDR3 DNA is TGTGCCAGCAGCGACGGGGGATGGGGTGAGCAGTTCTTC. Its protein product is CASSDGGWGEQFF.

V usage is TRBV6-2 or TRBV6-3 and J usage is TRBJ2-1, with D possibly called TRBD1 or TRBD2 (5 bases each). The CDR3 is made up of 14 amino acids. The germline gives CDR1 MNHEY, CDR2 SVGEGT. The V gene lost 4 bases and the J gene lost 3 bases, with 10 bases spanning the gap. CDR3 coding DNA: TGTGCCAGCAGTTGGGGGAACAGCTACAATGAGCAGTTCTTC. Translated: CASSWGNSYNEQFF.

The chain couples TRBV19 to TRBJ2-1; possibly TRBD1 or TRBD2 for D (5 bases each). The V end was cut by 10 bases, the J end by 7 bases, with 17 bases between. The CDR3 loop spans 13 amino acids. Germline CDR1 LNHDA, CDR2 SQIVND (reference sequence). The CDR3 here is CATGTGYRNEQFF. The CDR3 coding sequence is TGTGCCACCGGGACCGGCTATAGGAATGAGCAGTTCTTC. Complete variable domain (other parts from reference TRBV19 and TRBJ2-1): DGGITQSPKYLFRKEGQNVTLSCEQNLNHDAMYWYRQDPGQGLRLIYYSQIVNDFQKGDIAEGYSVSREKKESFPLTVTSAQKNPTAFYLCATGTGYRNEQFFGPGTRLTVL.

The chain uses TRBV28 and TRBJ1-6, with 10 positions matching TRBD1. V lost 6 bases and J lost 0; bases outside the gene matches: 2. CDR1 and CDR2 from the germline V gene are MDHEN and SYDVKM. The CDR3 covers 16 residues. Written as DNA, the CDR3 is TGTGCCAGCAGGGACAGGGGGAGCTCCTATAATTCACCCCTCCACTTT. It encodes CASRDRGSSYNSPLHF.

This chain connects TRBV24-1 to TRBJ1-5; no reliable D call. This CDR3 contains 16 residues. Germline values: CDR1 KGHDR, CDR2 SFDVKD. Trimming cost V 0 bases and J 2 bases, with 10 bases left between them. CDR3 coding DNA: TGTGCCACCAGTGATTTGCGGGTCCGGGGCAATCAGCCCCAGCATTTT. This sequence encodes CATSDLRVRGNQPQHF.

There are a few counts of this clone. This chain joins TRBV7-8 and TRBJ1-2; D is undetermined. Germline values: CDR1 SGHVS, CDR2 FQNEAQ. The CDR3 has 13 residues. V lost 3 bases and J 6 bases, leaving 11 bases between the germline ends. CDR3 nucleotide sequence: TGTGCCAGCAGCTTTGACCAGACGCATGGCTACACCTTC. It is translated as CASSFDQTHGYTF.

The chain couples TRBV5-5 to TRBJ2-7, with unresolved D. CDR3 length equals 14 residues. Trimming took off 5 bases at V and 1 base at J, with 13 bases between the two ends. Germline V gene lookup returns CDR1 SGHKS and CDR2 YYEKEE (reference sequence). CDR3 nucleotides: TGTGCCAGCAGAAACGTTTGGGGATCCTACGAGCAGTACTTC. Protein: CASRNVWGSYEQYF.